This T cell receptor (beta chain) emerged from a study of shared clonotypes between healthy human individuals. V gave up 3 bases and J gave up 0 bases, with 8 bases separating them. The CDR3 length is 15 residues. Germline assignment: CDR1 LNHDA and CDR2 SQIVND (reference sequence). Deep-level assay runs were performed. Measured with immunoSEQ multiplex PCR; TCRdb has only the in-frame clones, and not every one. The table has about 2.4 million clones, roughly nine tenths seen once. The chain couples TRBV19 to TRBJ1-4; D is uncertain. Sequenced sample: naive CD4+ T cells sorted from blood. Specified subset: CD45RA+ positively selected. This receptor was identified in a man between 18 and 29 years old in good health. CDR3 in DNA: TGTGCCAGTAGTATTAGGGCAACAACTAATGAAAAACTGTTTTTT. Protein: CASSIRATTNEKLFF. The full variable domain, completed using reference TRBV19 and TRBJ1-4, is DGGITQSPKYLFRKEGQNVTLSCEQNLNHDAMYWYRQDPGQGLRLIYYSQIVNDFQKGDIAEGYSVSREKKESFPLTVTSAQKNPTAFYLCASSIRATTNEKLFFGSGTQLSVL.